The clone carrying this TCR beta chain counts as medium-sized. Its antigen is unknown. The data belong to a study of circulating CD8 cells and anti-PD-1 response in melanoma. Study-wide results and caveats: PD-1 and DPOS subsets showed similar, higher clonality than DNEG. Some patients were treatment-naive; others were previously treated. Published repertoire comparisons used only baseline and M1 samples.

Trimming removed 6 bases from V and 5 bases from J, with 17 bases in between. The germline CDR1 and CDR2 sequences are MNHEY and SMNVEV (reference sequence). The CDR3 extends over 14 amino acids. Live CD3+CD8+TCRalphabeta+ cells were sorted into four subsets by PD-1 and/or TIGIT. Each library started from about 15 ng of total RNA using the QIAseq Immune Repertoire TCR panel. TCRdb recomputed calls from the reads with MiXCR, one row per CDR3 protein. Of some 750 distinct CDR3 sequences in the sample, about 13% were seen once. This chain joins TRBV27 and TRBJ2-7, with D maybe TRBD1 (5 bases). The starting material was CD8+ T cells from PBMCs, obtained at baseline or after one month of anti-PD-1 therapy (not recorded which). This TCR was sampled from a human donor with melanoma. The CDR3: CASSHQGVRNEQYF. For the CDR3, the DNA is TGTGCCAGCAGCCATCAAGGGGTTCGGAACGAGCAGTACTTC.